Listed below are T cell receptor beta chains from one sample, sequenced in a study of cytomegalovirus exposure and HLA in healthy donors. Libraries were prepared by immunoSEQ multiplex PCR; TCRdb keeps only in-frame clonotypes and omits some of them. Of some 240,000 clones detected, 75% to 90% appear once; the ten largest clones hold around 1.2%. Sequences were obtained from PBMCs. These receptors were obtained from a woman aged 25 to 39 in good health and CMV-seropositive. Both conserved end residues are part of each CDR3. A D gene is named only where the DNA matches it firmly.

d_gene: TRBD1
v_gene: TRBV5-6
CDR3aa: CASSAINRGHEQYF

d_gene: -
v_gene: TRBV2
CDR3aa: CASRSLVTHEQYF

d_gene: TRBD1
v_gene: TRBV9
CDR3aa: CASSVVAGGFYGYTF

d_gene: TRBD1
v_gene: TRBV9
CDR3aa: CASSMRPGQGGTEAFF

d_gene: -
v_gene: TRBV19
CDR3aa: CASSIRAGVNTEAFF

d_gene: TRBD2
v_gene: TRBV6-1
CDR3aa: CASSEAFTSGTYEQYF

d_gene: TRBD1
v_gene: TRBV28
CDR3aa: CASSETGLFF

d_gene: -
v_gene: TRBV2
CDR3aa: CASRQEMNTEAFF

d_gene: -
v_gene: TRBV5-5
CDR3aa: CASSLGGGEQYF

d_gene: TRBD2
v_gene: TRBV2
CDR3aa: CASRERSGLAGSYEQYF

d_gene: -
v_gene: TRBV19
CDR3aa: CASADDSKPSRDYGYTF

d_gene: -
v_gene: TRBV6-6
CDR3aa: CASSYRGGMNTEAFF

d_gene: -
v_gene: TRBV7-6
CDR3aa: CASSPGQTYEQYF

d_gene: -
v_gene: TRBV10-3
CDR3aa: CAISLDGEAEQYF

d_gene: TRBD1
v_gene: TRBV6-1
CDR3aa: CASSKTGFQGETQYF

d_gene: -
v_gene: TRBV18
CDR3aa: CASSEGGVTNTEAFF

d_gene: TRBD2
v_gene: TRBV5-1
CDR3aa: CASSLATSGSTDTQYF

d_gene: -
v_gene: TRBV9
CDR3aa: CASSQGRGREFF

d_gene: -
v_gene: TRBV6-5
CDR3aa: CASSYRLDQPQHF

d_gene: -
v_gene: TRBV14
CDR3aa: CASSQPGELSYGYTF

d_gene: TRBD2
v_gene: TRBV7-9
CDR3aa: CASSLALAGDYEQYF

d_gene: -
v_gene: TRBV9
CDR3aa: CASSVAGTPNEQYF

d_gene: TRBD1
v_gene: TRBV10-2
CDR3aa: CASSEPLTGPQGDGYTF

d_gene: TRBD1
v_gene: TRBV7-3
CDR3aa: CASSWDRDRYGYTF